This entry lists 27 T cell receptor beta chains sequenced from one sample in a study of cytomegalovirus exposure and HLA in healthy donors. With 60 Vbeta and 13 Jbeta primers, the PCR was carried out. Clones were read by immunoSEQ multiplex PCR, and TCRdb kept only the in-frame ones, dropping some. The sample carries roughly 66,000 clones, around three quarters recorded once. The specimen sequenced was PBMCs. The receptors here all came from a man aged 18 to 30 in good health and CMV-seropositive.

The rearrangement links TRBV5-1 to TRBJ1-1; D call uncertain. CDR1 and CDR2 from the germline V gene are SGHRS and YFSETQ. The CDR3 totals 14 residues. The germline V and J ends were trimmed by 4 bases and 7 bases, with 17 bases remaining between them. As DNA, the CDR3 is TGCGCCAGCAGCACTGGAGCCGCCCGCCTTGAAGCTTTCTTT. Its translation: CASSTGAARLEAFF.

The chain links TRBV6-1 to TRBJ1-1; D is perhaps TRBD1 (6 bases). The CDR3 consists of 14 residues. V gave up 6 bases and J gave up 1 base, with 12 bases separating them. CDR1 MNHNS and CDR2 SASEGT come from the germline V gene. The CDR3 DNA reads TGTGCCAGCAGCGGACAGCTTTGGAACACTGAAGCTTTCTTT. Amino acid sequence: CASSGQLWNTEAFF.

The rearrangement uses TRBV28 and TRBJ1-1; perhaps TRBD1 as D (5 bases). CDR1 MDHEN and CDR2 SYDVKM come from the germline V gene. The V and J ends lost 8 bases and 4 bases respectively, with 17 bases between them. This CDR3 has 14 residues. CDR3: CASGAPGRFTEAFF. CDR3 coding DNA: TGTGCCAGCGGGGCTCCAGGGCGATTCACTGAAGCTTTCTTT.

This chain joins TRBV30 and TRBJ1-5, with TRBD1 as a possible D gene (6 bases). The germline V and J ends were trimmed by 2 bases and 7 bases, with 18 bases remaining between them. The length of the CDR3 is 15 residues. Germline V CDR1 and CDR2: GTSNPN, SVGIG (reference sequence). The chain's CDR3 is CAWSTYAGGGQPQHF. DNA of the CDR3: TGTGCCTGGAGTACTTATGCGGGAGGGGGACAGCCCCAGCATTTT.

The V call is TRBV25-1, the J call TRBJ2-7; TRBD2 matches at 11 bases. V lost 3 bases and J lost 4; bases outside the gene matches: 5. The CDR3 has 15 amino acids. The germline gives CDR1 MGHDK, CDR2 SYGVNS. CDR3 loop: CASSDPSGGLYEQYF. The CDR3, as DNA: TGTGCCAGCAGTGACCCTAGCGGGGGGTTATACGAGCAGTACTTC.

The chain joins TRBV30 to TRBJ1-3, with D possibly being TRBD1 (5 bases). Germline V gene data show CDR1 as GTSNPN and CDR2 as SVGIG (reference sequence). The V and J ends lost 0 bases and 2 bases respectively, with 11 bases between them. The CDR3 length is 15 residues. The CDR3 sequence: CAWSVRGAAGNTIYF. The CDR3 DNA sequence: TGTGCCTGGAGTGTACGTGGGGCAGCTGGAAACACCATATATTTT.

This clone was picked up a small number of times. The chain couples TRBV6-1 to TRBJ2-1; TRBD2 aligns across 7 bases. CDR1 is MNHNS and CDR2 is SASEGT in the germline V gene. The CDR3 extends over 14 amino acids. The ends lost 2 bases at V and 6 bases at J; junction bases unmatched: 4. The CDR3 spells CASSEFGGGNEQFF. CDR3 bases: TGTGCCAGCAGTGAATTTGGGGGGGGCAATGAGCAGTTCTTC.

This clone was detected a few times. V usage is TRBV6-4 and J usage is TRBJ2-1, with TRBD1 matching over 9 bases. The CDR3 loop spans 15 amino acids. The germline gives CDR1 MRHNA, CDR2 SNTAGT. Trimming removed 0 bases from V and 8 bases from J; junction bases left unmatched: 5. The CDR3 nucleotides read TGTGCCAGCAGTGACTCAGGACAGGGGTTCTATGAGCAGTTCTTC. Translating gives CASSDSGQGFYEQFF.

This clone was counted between two and nine times. The rearrangement joins TRBV28 to TRBJ1-2; no reliable D call. Germline V gene lookup returns CDR1 MDHEN and CDR2 SYDVKM. CDR3 length equals 14 residues. V was cut by 7 bases and J by 4 bases, with 16 bases left in between. CDR3 nucleotides: TGTGCCAGCACTAGCGGTTCAGCCTCCTATGGCTACACCTTC. This codes for CASTSGSASYGYTF.

There are a few counts of this clone. The chain recombines TRBV9 with TRBJ2-5; D is possibly TRBD2 (5 bases). The germline V and J ends were trimmed by 5 bases and 2 bases, with 10 bases remaining between them. CDR1 and CDR2 from the germline V gene are SGDLS and YYNGEE. The CDR3 is 13 amino acids. CDR3 in amino acids: CASSSALQETQYF. CDR3 bases: TGTGCCAGCAGTAGCGCCTTACAAGAGACCCAGTACTTC.

The gene calls are TRBV9 and TRBJ1-4; D is ambiguous. CDR3 length: 15 amino acids. CDR1 and CDR2 (germline): SGDLS, YYNGEE. Trimming stripped 0 bases from V and 8 bases from J, with 14 bases between. The CDR3 DNA reads as TGTGCCAGCAGCGTAGCTGGAGGGTCAGGAGAAAAACTGTTTTTT. Its translation is CASSVAGGSGEKLFF.

This clone was picked up one time. V usage is TRBV30 and J usage is TRBJ1-1; D not certain. The germline gives CDR1 GTSNPN, CDR2 SVGIG (reference sequence). The CDR3 spans 13 residues. Trimming left V 3 bases short and J 7 bases short, with 15 bases between. CDR3 sequence: CAWSSRGGLEAFF. The CDR3, as DNA: TGTGCCTGGAGCTCCCGGGGAGGGCTTGAAGCTTTCTTT.

The chain is built from TRBV11-2 and TRBJ2-3; the match to TRBD2 covers 11 bases. V was clipped by 3 bases and J by 1 base; unmatched bases: 0. CDR3 length: 15 residues. Germline V gives CDR1 SGHAT, CDR2 FQNNGV. The CDR3 sequence is CASSFSGGGTDTQYF. The CDR3 DNA reads TGTGCCAGCAGCTTTAGCGGGGGGGGCACAGATACGCAGTATTTT.

This chain joins TRBV6-1 and TRBJ1-6, with 7 bases lining up with TRBD1. The V segment lost 6 bases and the J segment 6 bases; nucleotides outside the gene matches: 8. The germline gives CDR1 MNHNS, CDR2 SASEGT. The CDR3 spans 15 residues. Written as DNA, the CDR3 is TGTGCCAGCAGCCCAACCGGGACAGCTAATTCACCCCTCCACTTT. Translation: CASSPTGTANSPLHF.

The CDR3: CASSQDYGGNNYGYTF. As DNA, the CDR3 is TGTGCCAGCAGCCAAGATTATGGCGGCAATAACTATGGCTACACCTTC. The chain employs TRBV4-2 and TRBJ1-2, with D uncertain. CDR1 LGHNA and CDR2 YNFKEQ come from the germline V gene. CDR3 length: 16 amino acids. Trimming pared 0 bases from V and 1 base from J, leaving 12 bases between.

The rearrangement links TRBV5-4 to TRBJ1-2, with TRBD1 matching 8 bases. Trimming removed 4 bases from V and 4 bases from J; junction bases left unmatched: 6. The CDR3 is 14 amino acids. Germline V CDR1 and CDR2: SGHNT, YYREEE (reference sequence). The DNA of the CDR3 is TGTGCCAGCAGCACCGGACAGGGCGCCTATGGCTACACCTTC. It codes for CASSTGQGAYGYTF. Combining the CDR3 with reference TRBV5-4 and TRBJ1-2 gives the whole variable domain ETGVTQSPTHLIKTRGQQVTLRCSSQSGHNTVSWYQQALGQGPQFIFQYYREEENGRGNFPPRFSGLQFPNYSSELNVNALELDDSALYLCASSTGQGAYGYTFGSGTRLTVV.

The V call is TRBV10-3, the J call TRBJ1-2; 7 bases map to TRBD1. There are 13 residues in the CDR3. The V gene's germline CDR1 is ENHRY and CDR2 SYGVKD. J gave up 2 bases and V 6 bases, and 3 bases lay outside the gene matches. The CDR3 protein is CAISETGNYGYTF. The DNA for the CDR3 is TGTGCCATCAGCGAGACAGGGAACTATGGCTACACCTTC.

The chain carries TRBV2 and TRBJ1-1; a weak D match, TRBD1 (5 bases). There are 13 residues in the CDR3. Germline-derived CDR1 and CDR2 are SNHLY and FYNNEI. Trimming pared 4 bases from V and 8 bases from J, leaving 14 bases between. The CDR3 DNA is TGTGCCAGCAGTGGTAGCATCTGGGGCGAAGCTTTCTTT. The encoded protein is CASSGSIWGEAFF.

This clone turned up a few times. This chain uses TRBV10-1 with TRBJ1-2; 9 positions agree with TRBD1. J gave up 5 bases and V 9 bases, and 4 bases lay outside the gene matches. Germline V gene lookup returns CDR1 WNHNN and CDR2 SYGVQD (reference sequence). This CDR3 is 12 amino acids long. The CDR3: CASGTGSYGYTF. DNA of the CDR3: TGCGCCAGTGGGACAGGGTCGTATGGCTACACCTTC.

The rearrangement uses TRBV10-1 and TRBJ2-2, with 9 bases identical to TRBD1. This CDR3 has 14 amino acids. With 9 bases clipped from V and 5 bases from J, the junction kept 7 bases outside the gene matches. In germline, CDR1 is WNHNN, CDR2 SYGVQD (reference sequence). The DNA of the CDR3 is TGCGCCAGTTCCCGACAGGGGGGGACCGGGGAGCTGTTTTTT. This translates into CASSRQGGTGELFF.

This chain links TRBV2 with TRBJ1-5; 7 bases map to TRBD1. Losses at the gene ends were 1 base for V and 6 bases for J; bases not matched to a gene: 6. Looked up from germline, CDR1 is SNHLY and CDR2 is FYNNEI. The CDR3 loop spans 15 amino acids. The CDR3 loop reads CASSEGQGGLQPQHF. In DNA, the CDR3 is TGTGCCAGCAGTGAAGGACAGGGTGGTCTTCAGCCCCAGCATTTT.

The V and J genes are TRBV29-1 and TRBJ2-2; TRBD2 might be the D (5 bases). CDR1 and CDR2 from the germline V gene are SQVTM and ANQGSEA. With 2 bases removed from V and 6 bases from J, the gap between germline ends came to 7 bases. The CDR3 is made up of 12 amino acids. Written as DNA, the CDR3 is TGCAGCGTTGAAACTAGGGCCGGGGAGCTGTTTTTT. Amino acid sequence: CSVETRAGELFF.

This chain links TRBV29-1 with TRBJ1-5; no reliable D call. Germline V lookup: CDR1 SQVTM, CDR2 ANQGSEA. The CDR3 consists of 12 residues. V was clipped by 4 bases and J by 3 bases, with 7 bases between them. The CDR3 DNA reads as TGCAGCGTTGCCGGGGTCAATCAGCCCCAGCATTTT. Translation: CSVAGVNQPQHF.

The V call is TRBV6-1, the J call TRBJ1-4; D possibly corresponds to TRBD1 (5 bases). Trimming stripped 6 bases from V and 5 bases from J, with 10 bases between. Germline-derived CDR1 and CDR2 are MNHNS and SASEGT. The CDR3 sequence is 13 residues long. The CDR3 region is CASRGLGNEKLFF. The CDR3 DNA follows: TGTGCCAGCAGGGGACTTGGGAATGAAAAACTGTTTTTT.

The chain has TRBV6-5 and TRBJ1-5, with TRBD1 identical over 8 bases. This CDR3 is built from 15 residues. J gave up 5 bases and V 5 bases, and 8 bases lay outside the gene matches. Germline lookup yields CDR1 MNHEY and CDR2 SVGAGI. The CDR3 sequence: CASSLQGAGDQPQHF. CDR3 nucleotide sequence: TGTGCCAGCAGTCTCCAGGGGGCAGGGGATCAGCCCCAGCATTTT.

The gene calls are TRBV5-6 and TRBJ1-5; a weak D match, TRBD1 (6 bases). CDR3 length: 15 residues. The V end was cut by 0 bases, the J end by 9 bases, with 16 bases between. Germline values: CDR1 SGHDT, CDR2 YYEEEE. CDR3 loop: CASSLGAGRGGPQHF. DNA of the CDR3: TGTGCCAGCAGCTTGGGGGCAGGAAGGGGGGGGCCCCAGCATTTT.

This sequence joins TRBV5-4 and TRBJ2-7, with 11 bases identical to TRBD2. V lost 4 bases, J lost 4 bases, and 7 bases stayed unmatched. The CDR3 length is 15 residues. Germline CDR1 is SGHNT and CDR2 is YYREEE (reference sequence). For the CDR3, the DNA is TGTGCCAGCAGCGTGCTGACTAGCGGGACTTACGAGCAGTACTTC. Translated: CASSVLTSGTYEQYF.